The subject of this entry is one T cell receptor beta chain. Germline loops: CDR1 SGHVS, CDR2 FNYEAQ. Trimming removed 1 base at V and 0 bases at J, with 7 bases between. The CDR3 spans 15 residues. Every single patient, without exception, relapsed after autologous stem cell transplantation, and brentuximab vedotin exposure varied. This sample is part of a study of PD-1 blockade in classical Hodgkin lymphoma. Across the whole study: Every 2 weeks, patients got 3 mg/kg intravenous nivolumab.

Clones were sequenced by immunoSEQ multiplex PCR, and TCRdb holds only the in-frame ones, with some missing. The sample comprises around 13,000 clones, approximately 78% of which are singletons, and roughly a quarter rests with the top ten. This TCR came from a human donor with classical Hodgkin lymphoma. Source: peripheral blood mononuclear cells (PBMCs), taken before the second cycle of nivolumab. The V call is TRBV7-6, the J call TRBJ2-1; D perhaps matches TRBD2 (5 bases). The DNA of the CDR3 is TGTGCCAGCAGCTTAGTAGGGAGCTCCTACAATGAGCAGTTCTTC. As protein: CASSLVGSSYNEQFF.